This T cell receptor (beta chain) was identified during a study of blood T cell repertoires in COVID-19. Study-wide background: From the United States, Italy and Spain came samples of acute and convalescent COVID-19.

Some clones are missing from TCRdb's copy, which holds only in-frame ones; the method was immunoSEQ multiplex PCR. The data contain some 150,000 clones, 84% of them singletons. This clone was found a few times. Germline V lookup: CDR1 MNHEY, CDR2 SMNVEV (reference sequence). CDR3 length: 17 residues. Trimming left V 7 bases short and J 2 bases short, with 23 bases between. The J gene is TRBJ1-1, the V gene TRBV27; a possible D gene is TRBD1 (6 bases). Material: peripheral blood. This TCR derives from a woman in her fifties or sixties with acute or convalescent COVID-19. Written as DNA, the CDR3 is TGTGCCAGCATAACCTCCAGGGGAGCTTTGAGAAACACTGAAGCTTTCTTT. Translated, it gives CASITSRGALRNTEAFF.